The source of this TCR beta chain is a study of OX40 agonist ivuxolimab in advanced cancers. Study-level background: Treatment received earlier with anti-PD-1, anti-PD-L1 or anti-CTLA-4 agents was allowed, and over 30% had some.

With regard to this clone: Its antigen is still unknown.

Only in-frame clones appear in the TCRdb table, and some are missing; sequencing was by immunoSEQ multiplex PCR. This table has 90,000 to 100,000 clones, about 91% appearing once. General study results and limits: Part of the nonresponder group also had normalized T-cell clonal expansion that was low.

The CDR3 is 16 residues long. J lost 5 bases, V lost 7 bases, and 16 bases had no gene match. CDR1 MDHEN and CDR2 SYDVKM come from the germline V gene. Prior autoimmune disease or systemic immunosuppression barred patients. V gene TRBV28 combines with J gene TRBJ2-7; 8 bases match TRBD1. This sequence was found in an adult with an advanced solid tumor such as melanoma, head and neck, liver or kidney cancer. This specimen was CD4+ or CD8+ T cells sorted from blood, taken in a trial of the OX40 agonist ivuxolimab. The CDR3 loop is CASTQGDRTVRNEQYF. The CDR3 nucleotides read TGTGCCAGCACTCAAGGGGACAGGACCGTCCGGAACGAGCAGTACTTC.